The source of this T cell receptor beta chain is a study of identical twins. Broader study findings: Insertion counts were lower in abundant cord blood beta clonotypes, a trend that memory repertoires did not show. Excess sharing by twins proved weaker in beta out-of-frame sequences.

The donor group consisted entirely of healthy Caucasians. From the 5' RACE reads, TCRdb called clonotypes with MiXCR, one entry per CDR3 protein. The data contain over 550,000 distinct CDR3 sequences, 7.1% of them seen just once; the ten biggest clones take up 1.6%. In this sample, this clonotype turned up many times. Antigen unknown. The CDR3 totals 14 residues. Germline V gene data show CDR1 as WNHNN and CDR2 as SYGVQD (reference sequence). V gave up 5 bases and J gave up 8 bases, with 15 bases separating them. The same data also went into a second study, on yellow fever vaccine responses in identical twins. That source adds: In identical twins, vaccine T cell responses appeared partly shared and partly individual.

The TCR was taken from a woman aged 18-29 years in good health. The rearrangement joins TRBV10-1 to TRBJ1-4; the D gene is possibly TRBD1 (5 bases). The sample consisted of PBMCs. The CDR3 region is CASSPGTTKEKLFF. In DNA, the CDR3 is TGCGCCAGCAGTCCGGGGACCACGAAAGAAAAACTGTTTTTT.